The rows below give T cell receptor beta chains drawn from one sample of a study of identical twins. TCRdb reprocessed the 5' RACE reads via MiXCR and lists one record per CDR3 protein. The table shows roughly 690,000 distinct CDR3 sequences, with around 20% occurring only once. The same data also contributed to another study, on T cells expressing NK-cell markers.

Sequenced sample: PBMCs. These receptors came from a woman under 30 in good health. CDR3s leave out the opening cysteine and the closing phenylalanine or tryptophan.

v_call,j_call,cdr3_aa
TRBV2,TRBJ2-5,ASRARAGLQETQY
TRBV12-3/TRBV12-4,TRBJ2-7,ASSFTLAGGTY
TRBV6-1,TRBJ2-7,ASSGLAGFGEQY
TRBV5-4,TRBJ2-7,ASSLDSLHEQY
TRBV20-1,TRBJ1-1,SAYTGGLNTEAF
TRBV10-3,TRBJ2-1,AISGGSGYNEQF
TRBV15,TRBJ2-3,ATSGGTGPSPADTQY
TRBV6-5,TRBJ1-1,ASSYSETGVEAF
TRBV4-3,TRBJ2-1,ASSQDGNRLNEQF
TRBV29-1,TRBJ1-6,SVYIQGAGDSPLH
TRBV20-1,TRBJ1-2,SASPRWDSRGYGYT
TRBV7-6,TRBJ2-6,ASSKQGNVLT
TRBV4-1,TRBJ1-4,ASSQDFGATNEKLF
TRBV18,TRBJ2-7,ASSTGDVTEQY
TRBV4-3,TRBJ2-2,ASTSGSRTGELF
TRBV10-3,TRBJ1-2,AISESVATPGYT
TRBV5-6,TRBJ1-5,ASSGGAHQPQH
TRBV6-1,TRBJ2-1,ASKPSGLFHEQF
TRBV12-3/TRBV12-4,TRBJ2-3,ASSLGSSMQY
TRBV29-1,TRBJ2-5,SVDGPYQETQY
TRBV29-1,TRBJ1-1,SVFRNTEAF
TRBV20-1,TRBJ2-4,SARRYSTHIDIQY
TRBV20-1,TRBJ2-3,SARNGAWQY
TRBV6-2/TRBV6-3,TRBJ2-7,ASSWGLAAGEQY
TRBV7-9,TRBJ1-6,ASSLTGRQGGSPLH
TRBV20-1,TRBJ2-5,SASPGRGQETQY
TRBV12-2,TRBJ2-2,ASRLAVAGMDGELF
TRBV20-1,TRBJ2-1,SASRGLPSSYNEQF
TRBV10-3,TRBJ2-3,AIRNRDLQSTDTQY
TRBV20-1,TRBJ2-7,SASVGPWDPPFYEQY
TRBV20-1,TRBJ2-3,SARDRRGGVDTQY
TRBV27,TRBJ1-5,ASSLSSGAHQPQH
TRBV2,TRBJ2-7,ASREGGADYEQY
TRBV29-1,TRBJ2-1,SGCRSHSGGRYNEQF
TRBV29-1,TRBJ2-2,SVLFGGGELF
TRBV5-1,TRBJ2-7,ASSSSRGPEQY
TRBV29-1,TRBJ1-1,SGTTGTNTEAF
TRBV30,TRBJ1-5,AWGLQGGQPQH
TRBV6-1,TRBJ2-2,ASRDGQGGLEKLF
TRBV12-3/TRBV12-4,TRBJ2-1,ASSRGWNNEQF
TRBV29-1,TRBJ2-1,SVDDPTRRTSGRAWEQF
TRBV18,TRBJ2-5,ASSRENGDQETQY
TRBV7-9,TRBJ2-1,ASSGLAGGPFGEQF
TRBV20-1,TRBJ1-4,SARVAAPLNEKLF
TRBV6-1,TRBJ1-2,ASSPHPTAYGYT
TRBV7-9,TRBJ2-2,ASSSRGEQGSGELF
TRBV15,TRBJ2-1,ATSRVPGKKGNEQF
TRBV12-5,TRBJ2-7,ASGPGLAGVSLEQY
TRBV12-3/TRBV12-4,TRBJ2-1,ASKETSMGEQF
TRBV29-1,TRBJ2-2,SVAHGGNTGELF
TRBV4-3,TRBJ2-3,ASSQEYGGTRADTQY
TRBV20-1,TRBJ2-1,SARDSSGGASEQF
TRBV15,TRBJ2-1,ATKLSGGTYNEQF
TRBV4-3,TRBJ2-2,ASSRPGPNTGELF
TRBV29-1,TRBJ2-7,SVIRDSLSYEQY
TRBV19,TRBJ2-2,ASNSAPNTGELF
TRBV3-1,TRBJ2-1,ASSQGTSGSHEQF
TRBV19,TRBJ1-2,ASRPRDRGYGYT
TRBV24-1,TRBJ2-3,ATSDPDSSTDTQY